The T cell receptor (beta chain) described here comes from a study of tumor-infiltrating lymphocytes in oesophageal squamous cell carcinoma. CDR1 is SGHTA, CDR2 FQGTGA, per germline. This CDR3 comprises 16 residues. One entry per CDR3 protein, called by TCRdb with MiXCR from the PCR reads. The sample lists about 16,000 distinct CDR3 sequences, over 45% occurring once. The source of this sequence is a male donor with esophageal squamous cell carcinoma. The sample comprised esophageal tumor tissue. The gene calls are TRBV7-3 and TRBJ2-1; 7 bases agree with TRBD1. The J call may not be correct, given that the DNA end is closer to TRBJ2-5. The CDR3 sequence: CASSLTPTGSQETQYF. The CDR3 coding sequence is TGTGCCAGCAGCTTAACGCCGACAGGGAGCCAAGAGACCCAGTACTTC.